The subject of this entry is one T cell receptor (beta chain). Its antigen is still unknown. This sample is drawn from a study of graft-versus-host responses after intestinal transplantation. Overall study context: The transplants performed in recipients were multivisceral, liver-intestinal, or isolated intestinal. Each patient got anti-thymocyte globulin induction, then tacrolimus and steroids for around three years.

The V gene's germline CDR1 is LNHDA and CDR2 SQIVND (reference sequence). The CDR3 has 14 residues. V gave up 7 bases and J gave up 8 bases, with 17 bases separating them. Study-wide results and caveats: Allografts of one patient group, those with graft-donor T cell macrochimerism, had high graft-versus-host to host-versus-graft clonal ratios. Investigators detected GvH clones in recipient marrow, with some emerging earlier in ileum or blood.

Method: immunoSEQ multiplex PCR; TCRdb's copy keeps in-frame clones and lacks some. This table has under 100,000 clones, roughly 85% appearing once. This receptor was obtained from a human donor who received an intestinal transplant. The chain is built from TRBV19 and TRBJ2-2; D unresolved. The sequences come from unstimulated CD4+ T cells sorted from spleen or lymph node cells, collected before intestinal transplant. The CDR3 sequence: CASTSMRGSGELFF. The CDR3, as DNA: TGTGCCAGTACTTCTATGCGCGGATCGGGGGAGCTGTTTTTT. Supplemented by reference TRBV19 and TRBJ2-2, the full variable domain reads DGGITQSPKYLFRKEGQNVTLSCEQNLNHDAMYWYRQDPGQGLRLIYYSQIVNDFQKGDIAEGYSVSREKKESFPLTVTSAQKNPTAFYLCASTSMRGSGELFFGEGSRLTVL.